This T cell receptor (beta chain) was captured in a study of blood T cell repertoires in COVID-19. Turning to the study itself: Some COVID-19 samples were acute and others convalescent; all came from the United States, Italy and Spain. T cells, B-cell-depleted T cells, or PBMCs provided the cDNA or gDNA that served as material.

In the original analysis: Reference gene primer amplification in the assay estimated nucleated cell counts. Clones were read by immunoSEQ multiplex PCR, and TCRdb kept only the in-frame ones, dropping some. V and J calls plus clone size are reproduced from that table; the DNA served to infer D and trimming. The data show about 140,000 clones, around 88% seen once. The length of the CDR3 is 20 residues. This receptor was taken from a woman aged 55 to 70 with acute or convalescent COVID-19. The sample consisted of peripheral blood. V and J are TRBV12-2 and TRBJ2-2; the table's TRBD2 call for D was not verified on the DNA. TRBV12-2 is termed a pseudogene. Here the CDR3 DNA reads TGTGCAAGTCGCTTATGGGTGGTACTAGCGGGGGCCACGAACACCGGGGAGCTGTTTTTT. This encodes CASRLWVVLAGATNTGELFF.